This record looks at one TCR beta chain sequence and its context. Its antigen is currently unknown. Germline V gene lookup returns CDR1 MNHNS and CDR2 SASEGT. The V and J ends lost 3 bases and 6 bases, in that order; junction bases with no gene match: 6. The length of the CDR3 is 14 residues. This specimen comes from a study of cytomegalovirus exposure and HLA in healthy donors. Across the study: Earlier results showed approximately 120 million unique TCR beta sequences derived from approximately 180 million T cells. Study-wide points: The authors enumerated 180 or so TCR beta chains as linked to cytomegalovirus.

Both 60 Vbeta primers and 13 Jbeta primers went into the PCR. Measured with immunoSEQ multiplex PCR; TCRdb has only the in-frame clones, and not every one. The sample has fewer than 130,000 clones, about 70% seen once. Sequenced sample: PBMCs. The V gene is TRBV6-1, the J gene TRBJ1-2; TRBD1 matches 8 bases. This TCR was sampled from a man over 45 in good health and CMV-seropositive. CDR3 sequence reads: CASSDQGAINGYTF. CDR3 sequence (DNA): TGTGCCAGCAGTGATCAGGGGGCGATCAATGGCTACACCTTC.